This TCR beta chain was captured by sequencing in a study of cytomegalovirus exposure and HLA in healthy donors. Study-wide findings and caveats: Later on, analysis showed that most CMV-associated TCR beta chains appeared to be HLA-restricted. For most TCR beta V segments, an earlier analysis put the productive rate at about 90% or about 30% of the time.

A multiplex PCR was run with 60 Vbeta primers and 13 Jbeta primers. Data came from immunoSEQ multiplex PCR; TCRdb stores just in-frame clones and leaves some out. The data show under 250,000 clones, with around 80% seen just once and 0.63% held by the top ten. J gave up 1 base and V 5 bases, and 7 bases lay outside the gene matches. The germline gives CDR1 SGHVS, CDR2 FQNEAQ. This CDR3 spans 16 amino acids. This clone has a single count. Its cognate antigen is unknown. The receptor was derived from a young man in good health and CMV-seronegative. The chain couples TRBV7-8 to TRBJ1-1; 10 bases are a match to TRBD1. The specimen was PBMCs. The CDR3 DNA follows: TGTGCCAGCAGCCCGAGACAGGGGGCCTCGAACACTGAAGCTTTCTTT. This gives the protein CASSPRQGASNTEAFF.